Shown below are 28 T cell receptor beta chains from a single sample sequenced in a study of T cells in Graves' hyperthyroidism and ophthalmopathy. Amplification targeted TCR beta CDR3 regions from RNA transcripts. First-round RT-PCR targeting the TCR CDR3 was performed with the HTBI primer set. TCRdb re-called the multiplex PCR reads through MiXCR, storing one row per CDR3 protein. The data hold about 720,000 distinct CDR3 sequences, with 16% observed a single time. The sample was blood. The receptors were sampled from a man between 18 and 35 years old with Graves' hyperthyroidism.

In its sample, this clonotype was seen a few times. V is TRBV11-3 and J is TRBJ2-7; TRBD2 matches 13 bases. The germline V gene encodes CDR1 SGHNT and CDR2 YENEEA. V shed 4 bases, J shed 3 bases, and the junction held 9 bases outside the gene matches. The CDR3 contains 17 residues. The CDR3 DNA follows: TGTGCCAGCAGCTCAGGGACTAGCGGGGTCGGAGGCTACGAGCAGTACTTC. This codes for CASSSGTSGVGGYEQYF. Full variable domain (outside the CDR3, taken from reference TRBV11-3 and TRBJ2-7): EAGVVQSPRYKIIEKKQPVAFWCNPISGHNTLYWYLQNLGQGPELLIRYENEEAVDDSQLPKDRFSAERLKGVDSTLKIQPAELGDSAVYLCASSSGTSGVGGYEQYFGPGTRLTVT.

This clonotype was picked up many times. The chain combines TRBV12-3 or TRBV12-4 with TRBJ1-1; no definite D call. V lost 7 bases, J lost 4 bases, and 19 bases lay in between. This CDR3 is 15 amino acids long. In DNA form, the CDR3 reads TGTGCCAGCAACCCCGCCGGGAAATCGTCCACTGAAGCTTTCTTT. Its translation: CASNPAGKSSTEAFF.

At least ten counts were recorded for this clonotype. The chain carries TRBV10-3 and TRBJ2-7, with D possibly being TRBD1 (6 bases). Deletions cut 6 bases from V and 5 bases from J, with 11 bases between. The germline V gene has CDR1 ENHRY and CDR2 SYGVKD. The CDR3 is 12 amino acids. The CDR3 region is CAISVTGDEQYF. The CDR3 coding sequence is TGTGCCATCAGCGTGACAGGAGACGAGCAGTACTTC.

The sample holds many counts of this clonotype. The chain carries TRBV11-2 and TRBJ2-1; D remains unclear. Germline V gives CDR1 SGHAT, CDR2 FQNNGV. The CDR3 is 13 residues long. V was trimmed by 2 bases and J by 8 bases, leaving 10 bases between them. DNA for the CDR3: TGTGCCAGCAGCTTAAAGTTGGCGGATGAGCAGTTCTTC. It yields the protein CASSLKLADEQFF.

The chain uses TRBV5-1 and TRBJ1-1; the match to TRBD1 covers 7 bases. Germline CDR1 reads SGHRS; CDR2 reads YFSETQ. This CDR3 contains 14 residues. V dropped 4 bases and J dropped 3; count of bases not matched to a gene: 6. The CDR3 coding sequence is TGCGCCAGCAGCGAGGACCAGGGGGACACTGAAGCTTTCTTT. This encodes CASSEDQGDTEAFF.

For this clonotype: The junction departs from the called germline gene at one end, perhaps through a read error. This chain joins TRBV28 and TRBJ2-3; 10 nucleotides match TRBD2. There are 15 residues in the CDR3. Per the germline V gene, CDR1 is MDHEN and CDR2 is SYDVKM. The DNA for the CDR3 is TGTACCAGCAGTCGGACTAGCGGCTACACAGATACGCAGTATTTT. It codes for CTSSRTSGYTDTQYF.

This clonotype appeared many times. This chain joins TRBV18 and TRBJ2-7; D is undetermined. The germline gives CDR1 KGHSH, CDR2 LQKENI. Trimming took 2 bases from V and 4 from J, leaving 18 bases between them. The CDR3 is made up of 16 amino acids. The CDR3 is CASSPSPGQQIYEQYF. CDR3 bases: TGTGCCAGCTCACCAAGCCCTGGGCAGCAGATTTACGAGCAGTACTTC. The complete variable domain, with remaining parts taken from reference TRBV18 and TRBJ2-7, reads NAGVMQNPRHLVRRRGQEARLRCSPMKGHSHVYWYRQLPEEGLKFMVYLQKENIIDESGMPKERFSAEFPKEGPSILRIQQVVRGDSAAYFCASSPSPGQQIYEQYFGPGTRLTVT.

This clonotype came up a few times. The chain is built from TRBV6-1 and TRBJ2-7; maybe TRBD1 (5 bases). V dropped 1 base and J dropped 2 bases, with 12 bases sitting between them. The CDR3 has 15 amino acids. The germline CDR1 and CDR2 sequences are MNHNS and SASEGT. The CDR3: CASSEVAGLAYEQYF. In DNA form, the CDR3 reads TGTGCCAGCAGTGAAGTAGCAGGGCTTGCCTACGAGCAGTACTTC.

Here the CDR3 DNA reads TGTGCCAGCAGCAACGGAGGGAACGAGCAGTACTTC. Translation: CASSNGGNEQYF. The V and J genes are TRBV28 and TRBJ2-7, with D possibly being TRBD2 (6 bases). V dropped 6 bases and J dropped 5 bases, with 11 bases sitting between them. This CDR3 is built from 12 residues. CDR1 MDHEN and CDR2 SYDVKM come from the germline V gene.

This clonotype came up a few times. The chain couples TRBV5-1 to TRBJ1-5; TRBD1 aligns across 8 bases. Per germline, CDR1 SGHRS and CDR2 YFSETQ. The V and J ends lost 5 bases and 3 bases, in that order; junction bases with no gene match: 10. The CDR3 is made up of 16 amino acids. CDR3 loop: CASSHIDRGDNQPQHF. In nucleotides, the CDR3 is TGCGCCAGCAGTCATATAGACAGGGGAGACAATCAGCCCCAGCATTTT.

This clonotype was detected a few times. The genes are TRBV2 and TRBJ2-1; D is undetermined. CDR3 size: 11 residues. CDR1 is SNHLY, CDR2 FYNNEI, per germline. V lost 10 bases and J 6 bases, leaving 10 bases between the germline ends. The chain's CDR3 is CAIRRANEQFF. CDR3 nucleotides: TGTGCCATCAGACGGGCCAATGAGCAGTTCTTC.

This clonotype occurred a few times. This chain joins TRBV6-2 or TRBV6-3 and TRBJ1-5; 12 bases fit TRBD1. Germline trimming cut 2 bases from V and 1 base from J; bases unmatched to any gene: 9. Germline CDR1 is MNHEY and CDR2 is SVGEGT. The CDR3 runs 19 residues. CDR3: CASSYHGRDRGPSNQPQHF. CDR3 coding DNA: TGTGCCAGCAGTTACCACGGGCGGGACAGGGGGCCGAGCAATCAGCCCCAGCATTTT.

About this clonotype: One base away lies a much larger clone, so this may be a sequencing read error. This sequence joins TRBV9 and TRBJ2-7; D is ambiguous. Germline-derived CDR1 and CDR2 are SGDLS and YYNGEE. This CDR3 has 14 amino acids. This CDR3 reads CASSVARTPYKQYF. CDR3 nucleotide sequence: TGTGCCAGCAGCGTAGCAAGGACGCCCTACAAGCAGTACTTC.

V usage is TRBV4-3 and J usage is TRBJ2-5; the D is unclear. CDR1 and CDR2 (germline): LGHNA, YSLEER. V was cut by 0 bases and J by 4 bases, with 9 bases left in between. This CDR3 is 14 amino acids long. The CDR3, as DNA: TGCGCCAGCAGCCAAGAGCCAACTGGAGAGACCCAGTACTTC. The encoded protein is CASSQEPTGETQYF.

This clonotype was seen ten or more times. This chain links TRBV6-1 with TRBJ2-2, with 7 bases that match TRBD2. The ends lost 5 bases at V and 4 bases at J; junction bases unmatched: 4. This CDR3 region has 14 residues. Germline values: CDR1 MNHNS, CDR2 SASEGT. CDR3: CASSLAGVTGELFF. The CDR3 DNA reads as TGTGCCAGCAGTCTTGCGGGAGTCACCGGGGAGCTGTTTTTT.

In this sample, this clonotype turned up many times. The CDR3 region is CASSRQGWQPQHF. As DNA, the CDR3 is TGTGCCAGCAGTCGACAGGGTTGGCAGCCCCAGCATTTT. The chain recombines TRBV6-2 or TRBV6-3 with TRBJ1-5; 7 bases line up with TRBD1. The CDR3 spans 13 residues. Per germline, CDR1 MNHEY and CDR2 SVGEGT. Trimming at V came to 5 bases and at J to 7 bases, leaving 5 bases not matched to a gene.

This chain links TRBV2 with TRBJ1-5; D may be TRBD1 (5 bases). CDR1 is SNHLY and CDR2 is FYNNEI in the germline V gene. This CDR3 spans 14 amino acids. V was pared by 7 bases and J by 5 bases, with 15 bases between. CDR3 sequence (DNA): TGTGCCAGCAAAAATACAGGACTCCATCAGCCCCAGCATTTT. It is translated as CASKNTGLHQPQHF. Based on the CDR3 plus reference TRBV2 and TRBJ1-5, the full variable domain is EPEVTQTPSHQVTQMGQEVILRCVPISNHLYFYWYRQILGQKVEFLVSFYNNEISEKSEIFDDQFSVERPDGSNFTLKIRSTKLEDSAMYFCASKNTGLHQPQHFGDGTRLSIL.

This clonotype has just a few counts. The chain couples TRBV5-5 to TRBJ1-6; D not resolved. V lost 1 base, J lost 8 bases, and 16 bases lay in between. This CDR3 is built from 16 residues. Germline-derived CDR1 and CDR2 are SGHKS and YYEKEE (reference sequence). CDR3 DNA: TGTGCCAGCAGCTTGCGGGCCGGAGGGCACGATTCACCCCTCCACTTT. Translating it yields CASSLRAGGHDSPLHF.

This chain joins TRBV9 and TRBJ1-5, with D tentatively TRBD1 (5 bases). Looked up from germline, CDR1 is SGDLS and CDR2 is YYNGEE. The V end was cut by 2 bases, the J end by 6 bases, with 12 bases between. This CDR3 is 14 amino acids long. The CDR3 nucleotides read TGTGCCAGCAGCGTCTCTGGGGGGGTTCAGCCCCAGCATTTT. This encodes CASSVSGGVQPQHF.

The V and J genes are TRBV2 and TRBJ2-3, with 8 bases aligning to TRBD2. Unmatched junction bases numbered 14, after V lost 11 bases and J lost 10 bases. CDR1 and CDR2 (germline): SNHLY, FYNNEI. The CDR3 sequence is 13 residues long. DNA for the CDR3: TGTGCCTCCGGGGGGGAGCCGCCACATGCGCAGTATTTT. Translation gives CASGGEPPHAQYF.

Ten or more counts support this clonotype. The J gene is TRBJ1-2, the V gene TRBV7-2; D is uncertain. The V and J ends lost 5 bases and 4 bases respectively, with 8 bases between them. Germline CDR1 and CDR2: SGHTA and FQGNSA. CDR3 length: 12 residues. For the CDR3, the DNA is TGTGCCAGCAGCAATTACGCCTATGGCTACACCTTC. Its protein product is CASSNYAYGYTF.

The CDR3 here is CASSPSTAWGTEAFF. The CDR3 bases are TGCGCCAGCAGCCCCTCGACAGCCTGGGGCACTGAAGCTTTCTTT. This chain joins TRBV5-1 and TRBJ1-1; maybe TRBD1 (5 bases). The CDR3 runs to 15 residues. Germline CDR1 reads SGHRS; CDR2 reads YFSETQ. Trimming took off 4 bases at V and 4 bases at J, with 17 bases between the two ends.

This clonotype has just a few counts. V and J are TRBV4-3 and TRBJ1-1, with 7 nucleotides matching TRBD1. In germline, CDR1 is LGHNA, CDR2 YSLEER. The CDR3 spans 13 residues. The ends lost 0 bases at V and 11 bases at J; junction bases unmatched: 6. Here the CDR3 reads CASSQDRGQVAFF. The CDR3 bases are TGCGCCAGCAGCCAAGATAGGGGGCAGGTTGCTTTCTTT.

The chain couples TRBV20-1 to TRBJ2-3; 10 positions match TRBD2. The CDR3 sequence is 19 residues long. The J segment lost 4 bases and the V segment lost 3 bases, leaving 19 bases of the junction unmatched. Germline V gene sequence: CDR1 DFQATT, CDR2 SNEGSKA (reference sequence). CDR3 bases: TGCAGTGCTAGGACCCCCCCCACTCTCTCTAGCGGGAGACCAGATACGCAGTATTTT. It encodes CSARTPPTLSSGRPDTQYF.

The table lists this clonotype with a few counts. The gene calls are TRBV9 and TRBJ1-3; D gene uncertain. The CDR3 loop spans 15 amino acids. V lost 4 bases to trimming and J lost 3 bases, with 14 bases between them. Germline V gene sequence: CDR1 SGDLS, CDR2 YYNGEE. The CDR3 sequence: CASSPAEGVGNTIYF. The CDR3 DNA reads TGTGCCAGCAGCCCCGCGGAGGGTGTTGGAAACACCATATATTTT.

This clonotype was counted ten times or more. This chain uses TRBV11-2 with TRBJ2-7; D remains ambiguous. CDR1 is SGHAT and CDR2 is FQNNGV in the germline V gene. V dropped 3 bases and J dropped 0 bases, with 12 bases sitting between them. This CDR3 is 15 amino acids long. Here the CDR3 reads CASSFPGRGSYEQYF. CDR3 DNA sequence: TGTGCCAGCAGCTTCCCTGGCAGAGGCTCCTACGAGCAGTACTTC.

The V and J genes are TRBV19 and TRBJ1-4; 7 nucleotides align to TRBD1. Per germline, CDR1 LNHDA and CDR2 SQIVND (reference sequence). CDR3 length: 15 amino acids. V lost 5 bases and J lost 8; bases outside the gene matches: 11. The CDR3 DNA follows: TGTGCCAGTAGTCCTCATCAACAGGGGTACGAAAAACTGTTTTTT. Translating it yields CASSPHQQGYEKLFF.

This chain connects TRBV13 to TRBJ2-5, with 12 bases fitting TRBD1. The CDR3 runs 14 residues. Unmatched junction bases numbered 11, after V lost 5 bases and J lost 13 bases. Germline V gives CDR1 PRHDT, CDR2 FYEKMQ (reference sequence). The CDR3 sequence is CASSPRDRGPLMYF. For the CDR3, the DNA is TGTGCCAGCAGCCCCCGGGACAGGGGGCCCTTGATGTACTTC.